What follows are 31 T cell receptor beta chains derived from one specimen sequenced in a study of blood T cell repertoires in COVID-19. Produced via immunoSEQ multiplex PCR; TCRdb's table is partial and in-frame only. There are 490,000 or so clones in the sample; roughly 88% occur only once, and about 2% lies in the top ten. Sequencing was carried out using PBMCs or T cells enriched from blood (not recorded which). Receptor source: a woman aged 40-49 years who had recovered from COVID-19.

This clone has a handful of counts. The chain joins TRBV7-9 to TRBJ1-2, with 11 bases fitting TRBD1. The ends lost 1 base at V and 8 bases at J; junction bases unmatched: 3. CDR1 is SEHNR and CDR2 is FQNEAQ in the germline V gene (reference sequence). This CDR3 has 14 residues. This CDR3 is CASSLGTGGLGYTF. CDR3 in DNA: TGTGCCAGCAGCTTAGGGACAGGGGGCCTAGGCTACACCTTC. Looking up the rest from reference TRBV7-9 and TRBJ1-2 gives the full variable domain: DTGVSQNPRHKITKRGQNVTFRCDPISEHNRLYWYRQTLGQGPEFLTYFQNEAQLEKSRLLSDRFSAERPKGSFSTLEIQRTEQGDSAMYLCASSLGTGGLGYTFGSGTRLTVV.

The V gene is TRBV7-9, the J gene TRBJ1-3; D is perhaps TRBD1 (6 bases). There are 15 residues in the CDR3. Trimming removed 7 bases from V and 4 bases from J, with 17 bases in between. Looked up from germline, CDR1 is SEHNR and CDR2 is FQNEAQ (reference sequence). This CDR3 reads CASTTRGSAGNTIYF. CDR3 nucleotide sequence: TGTGCCAGCACCACCAGGGGTAGTGCAGGAAACACCATATATTTT.

V is TRBV7-2 and J is TRBJ2-3, with 8 positions matching TRBD2. This CDR3 is 16 amino acids long. The germline gives CDR1 SGHTA, CDR2 FQGNSA. Trimming at V came to 3 bases and at J to 1 base, leaving 6 bases not matched to a gene. CDR3 protein: CASSFQRESGTDTQYF. In DNA form, the CDR3 reads TGTGCCAGCAGCTTTCAGCGGGAGTCGGGCACAGATACGCAGTATTTT. Filled out from reference TRBV7-2 and TRBJ2-3, the complete variable domain reads GAGVSQSPSNKVTEKGKDVELRCDPISGHTALYWYRQSLGQGLEFLIYFQGNSAPDKSGLPSDRFSAERTGGSVSTLTIQRTQQEDSAVYLCASSFQRESGTDTQYFGPGTRLTVL.

The chain links TRBV7-2 to TRBJ2-1, with TRBD2 identical over 7 bases. Germline lookup yields CDR1 SGHTA and CDR2 FQGNSA. V lost 8 bases, J lost 6 bases, and 7 bases stayed unmatched. This CDR3 region has 13 residues. CDR3 in amino acids: CASGRGLSNEQFF. CDR3 in DNA: TGTGCCAGCGGCCGGGGACTATCCAATGAGCAGTTCTTC.

J is TRBJ2-3 and V is TRBV19; TRBD1 matches at 7 bases. The length of the CDR3 is 15 residues. Germline CDR1 is LNHDA and CDR2 is SQIVND (reference sequence). J gave up 4 bases and V 3 bases, and 7 bases lay outside the gene matches. The DNA for the CDR3 is TGTGCCAGTAGTATCGTGCAGGGGGTTGCAGATACGCAGTATTTT. Protein sequence: CASSIVQGVADTQYF.

The chain recombines TRBV18 with TRBJ2-6; 9 bases fit TRBD1. CDR1 is KGHSH and CDR2 is LQKENI in the germline V gene. V lost 6 bases to trimming and J lost 0 bases; unmatched junction nucleotides: 6. This CDR3 comprises 17 residues. The CDR3 protein is CASSSGTGTSGANVLTF. CDR3 nucleotide sequence: TGTGCCAGCTCCTCCGGGACAGGGACCTCTGGGGCCAACGTCCTGACTTTC.

This rearrangement joins TRBV29-1 to TRBJ2-3; 7 positions match TRBD2. CDR3 size: 14 residues. Losses at the gene ends were 1 base for V and 6 bases for J; bases not matched to a gene: 7. CDR1 and CDR2 from the germline V gene are SQVTM and ANQGSEA. The CDR3 protein is CSVEVRGSWDTQYF. The DNA for the CDR3 is TGCAGCGTTGAAGTTCGCGGGAGTTGGGATACGCAGTATTTT.

V and J are TRBV11-2 and TRBJ1-4, with 7 bases matching TRBD1. The length of the CDR3 is 15 residues. J gave up 12 bases and V 1 base, and 11 bases lay outside the gene matches. Per germline, CDR1 SGHAT and CDR2 FQNNGV. The CDR3 region has the DNA TGTGCCAGCAGCTTAGCCGGGACAGCTGGGAACCAACTGTTTTTT. This gives the protein CASSLAGTAGNQLFF.

Regarding this clone: A junction boundary mismatches the germline segment, possibly from a read error. The V and J genes are TRBV19 and TRBJ2-1; 12 bases match TRBD2. The CDR3 length is 15 residues. The germline V gene encodes CDR1 LNHDA and CDR2 SQIVND (reference sequence). CDR3 DNA: TGTGCCAGTAGTATATTGACTAGCGGGAGAAATGTGCAGTTCTTC. This sequence encodes CASSILTSGRNVQFF.

V and J are TRBV9 and TRBJ1-2; 8 bases align to TRBD1. This CDR3 comprises 14 residues. Trimming at V came to 1 base and at J to 6 bases, leaving 5 bases not matched to a gene. CDR1 and CDR2 from the germline V gene are SGDLS and YYNGEE. As DNA, the CDR3 is TGTGCCAGCAGCGTATTCGCAGGGGGCGATGGCTACACCTTC. Its protein is CASSVFAGGDGYTF.

The chain links TRBV7-2 to TRBJ1-1, with a weak D call TRBD1 (5 bases). Looked up from germline, CDR1 is SGHTA and CDR2 is FQGNSA. This CDR3 comprises 15 residues. The V gene lost 1 base and the J gene lost 0 bases, with 9 bases spanning the gap. The CDR3 DNA reads as TGTGCCAGCAGCTTAGTTGGGGGGTTGAACACTGAAGCTTTCTTT. It specifies CASSLVGGLNTEAFF. Full variable domain (remainder filled in from reference TRBV7-2 and TRBJ1-1): GAGVSQSPSNKVTEKGKDVELRCDPISGHTALYWYRQSLGQGLEFLIYFQGNSAPDKSGLPSDRFSAERTGGSVSTLTIQRTQQEDSAVYLCASSLVGGLNTEAFFGQGTRLTVV.

The CDR3 coding sequence is TGTGCCAGCAGCTTAGGGGACCCTCGACAGGGGATGGACACTGAAGCTTTCTTT. This encodes CASSLGDPRQGMDTEAFF. The rearrangement uses TRBV7-6 and TRBJ1-1, with 8 positions matching TRBD1. CDR3 size: 18 residues. The germline V gene encodes CDR1 SGHVS and CDR2 FNYEAQ. J gave up 3 bases and V 1 base, and 13 bases lay outside the gene matches.

The V gene is TRBV9, the J gene TRBJ1-1; D might be TRBD1 (5 bases). V was clipped by 8 bases and J by 4 bases, with 12 bases between them. The CDR3 length is 12 residues. In germline, CDR1 is SGDLS, CDR2 YYNGEE. CDR3 nucleotide sequence: TGTGCCAGGGGGGGAACCGGCACTGAAGCTTTCTTT. Encoded protein: CARGGTGTEAFF. Filled out from reference TRBV9 and TRBJ1-1, the complete variable domain reads DSGVTQTPKHLITATGQRVTLRCSPRSGDLSVYWYQQSLDQGLQFLIQYYNGEERAKGNILERFSAQQFPDLHSELNLSSLELGDSALYFCARGGTGTEAFFGQGTRLTVV.

The chain employs TRBV7-9 and TRBJ2-2, with D perhaps matching TRBD1 (5 bases). CDR1 is SEHNR, CDR2 FQNEAQ, per germline (reference sequence). This CDR3 has 14 residues. V was shortened by 4 bases and J by 1 base, with 7 bases between the two germline ends. The CDR3 sequence: CASSSGQNTGELFF. The DNA of the CDR3 is TGTGCCAGCAGCTCAGGACAGAACACCGGGGAGCTGTTTTTT.

This chain connects TRBV18 to TRBJ1-1; weak D call: TRBD1 (5 bases). The germline gives CDR1 KGHSH, CDR2 LQKENI. The CDR3 length is 13 residues. V lost 5 bases to trimming and J lost 2 bases, with 9 bases between them. The CDR3 nucleotides read TGTGCCAGCTCAGTTGACAGAAACACTGAAGCTTTCTTT. Residues: CASSVDRNTEAFF.

The CDR3 spells CASSPPGLAGADTGELFF. In DNA form, the CDR3 reads TGTGCCAGCAGCCCTCCGGGACTAGCGGGAGCTGACACCGGGGAGCTGTTTTTT. The rearrangement links TRBV5-6 to TRBJ2-2; TRBD2 agrees at 14 bases. The V and J ends lost 4 bases and 3 bases, in that order; junction bases with no gene match: 8. The CDR3 extends over 18 amino acids. CDR1 is SGHDT and CDR2 is YYEEEE in the germline V gene.

The CDR3 DNA is TGTGCCAGCAGCCAAGAGGAGGGTTATGAGCAGTTCTTC. Translation: CASSQEEGYEQFF. J is TRBJ2-1 and V is TRBV4-2, with D perhaps matching TRBD2 (6 bases). Germline CDR1 is LGHNA and CDR2 is YNFKEQ. The CDR3 has 13 amino acids. Trimming stripped 0 bases from V and 8 bases from J, with 8 bases between.

The CDR3 sequence is CASSIGLVLPGELFF. CDR3 in DNA: TGTGCCAGTAGTATAGGACTAGTTCTCCCCGGGGAGCTGTTTTTT. This chain links TRBV19 with TRBJ2-2; tentatively, D is TRBD2 (6 bases). From germline, CDR1 is LNHDA and CDR2 SQIVND (reference sequence). Trimming pared 1 base from V and 6 bases from J, leaving 12 bases between. This CDR3 is 15 amino acids long.

The rearrangement joins TRBV19 to TRBJ1-5, with no clear D. The germline V gene has CDR1 LNHDA and CDR2 SQIVND (reference sequence). The V end was cut by 6 bases, the J end by 2 bases, with 17 bases between. The CDR3 runs to 16 residues. CDR3 bases: TGTGCCAGTAGCCCGGAGAGGGCGTATGGCAATCAGCCCCAGCATTTT. It specifies CASSPERAYGNQPQHF.

V and J are TRBV14 and TRBJ2-1; 8 bases line up with TRBD2. Trimming at V came to 5 bases and at J to 0 bases, leaving 9 bases not matched to a gene. In germline, CDR1 is SGHDN, CDR2 FVKESK. This CDR3 has 17 residues. The CDR3: CASSFTSGPSSYNEQFF. The CDR3 nucleotides are TGTGCCAGCAGCTTTACTAGCGGTCCTAGCTCCTACAATGAGCAGTTCTTC. Full variable domain (outside the CDR3, taken from reference TRBV14 and TRBJ2-1): EAGVTQFPSHSVIEKGQTVTLRCDPISGHDNLYWYRRVMGKEIKFLLHFVKESKQDESGMPNNRFLAERTGGTYSTLKVQPAELEDSGVYFCASSFTSGPSSYNEQFFGPGTRLTVL.

This clone was counted a single time. This sequence joins TRBV19 and TRBJ2-5, with 8 bases lining up with TRBD1. CDR3 length: 16 amino acids. The germline CDR1 and CDR2 sequences are LNHDA and SQIVND (reference sequence). The V and J ends lost 5 bases and 2 bases, in that order; junction bases with no gene match: 10. The CDR3 spells CASSPTGGGRQETQYF. DNA of the CDR3: TGTGCCAGTAGTCCTACAGGGGGTGGGCGGCAAGAGACCCAGTACTTC.

V is TRBV10-3 and J is TRBJ2-7; D perhaps matches TRBD2 (6 bases). V lost 0 bases and J 5 bases, leaving 17 bases between the germline ends. The CDR3 runs to 16 residues. Germline CDR1 is ENHRY and CDR2 is SYGVKD. As DNA, the CDR3 is TGTGCCATCAGTGAGTCTGGAGGGCGGGGAAATCACGAGCAGTACTTC. This sequence encodes CAISESGGRGNHEQYF.

V is TRBV19 and J is TRBJ1-2; D unclear. The CDR3 runs 13 residues. Trimming cost V 6 bases and J 4 bases, with 12 bases left between them. Germline V CDR1 and CDR2: LNHDA, SQIVND (reference sequence). The CDR3: CASRFSAGYGYTF. The CDR3 DNA reads TGTGCCAGTAGGTTCTCGGCGGGCTATGGCTACACCTTC.

The J gene is TRBJ1-2, the V gene TRBV12-3 or TRBV12-4; D gene unclear. The CDR3 spans 12 residues. V lost 5 bases and J 5 bases, leaving 9 bases between the germline ends. Here the CDR3 reads CASSIRTYGYTF. In nucleotides, the CDR3 is TGTGCCAGCAGTATACGGACTTATGGCTACACCTTC.

J is TRBJ1-2 and V is TRBV7-2; TRBD1 aligns across 9 bases. The CDR3 spans 15 residues. The junction had 9 bases not matched to a gene; V was cut back by 5 bases and J by 5 bases. Germline CDR1 SGHTA, CDR2 FQGNSA. The CDR3 is CASSMGQGLDYGYTF. The CDR3 nucleotides are TGTGCCAGCAGCATGGGACAGGGTCTAGATTATGGCTACACCTTC.

The chain has TRBV29-1 and TRBJ2-7, with 9 bases aligning to TRBD1. The V gene end was trimmed by 3 bases and the J gene end by 4 bases; junction bases not matched to a gene: 4. This CDR3 region has 13 residues. Per germline, CDR1 SQVTM and CDR2 ANQGSEA. CDR3 bases: TGCAGCGTTGAGGGACAGGGAGGGTACGAGCAGTACTTC. Amino acids: CSVEGQGGYEQYF.

The chain has TRBV18 and TRBJ2-1, with 7 bases fitting TRBD2. The CDR3 is 13 amino acids. From germline, CDR1 is KGHSH and CDR2 LQKENI. J was trimmed by 5 bases and V by 5 bases; bases with no gene match: 3. The chain's CDR3 is CASSITSDNEQFF. The CDR3 nucleotides read TGTGCCAGCTCAATTACTAGCGACAATGAGCAGTTCTTC. Combining the CDR3 with reference TRBV18 and TRBJ2-1 gives the whole variable domain NAGVMQNPRHLVRRRGQEARLRCSPMKGHSHVYWYRQLPEEGLKFMVYLQKENIIDESGMPKERFSAEFPKEGPSILRIQQVVRGDSAAYFCASSITSDNEQFFGPGTRLTVL.

The chain links TRBV6-5 to TRBJ2-7; TRBD2 aligns across 13 bases. After removal of 5 bases from V and 4 bases from J, the junction contained 2 bases not matched to a gene. The CDR3 is 14 residues long. From germline, CDR1 is MNHEY and CDR2 SVGAGI. In nucleotides, the CDR3 is TGTGCCAGCAGTCTGGGACTAGCGGGGTACGAGCAGTACTTC. It specifies CASSLGLAGYEQYF.

The sample holds one count of this clone. The chain's CDR3 is CATGTSGSGADTQYF. DNA of the CDR3: TGTGCCACAGGGACTAGCGGGAGTGGCGCAGATACGCAGTATTTT. This chain joins TRBV15 and TRBJ2-3, with TRBD2 matching over 14 bases. Losses at the gene ends were 9 bases for V and 4 bases for J; bases not matched to a gene: 6. Germline V gene data show CDR1 as LNHNV and CDR2 as YYDKDF (reference sequence). CDR3 length: 15 residues.

The genes are TRBV7-8 and TRBJ2-5; possible D gene TRBD1, 6 bases. In germline, CDR1 is SGHVS, CDR2 FQNEAQ. V was shortened by 5 bases and J by 3 bases, with 19 bases between the two germline ends. The CDR3 sequence is 16 residues long. CDR3 loop: CASSHSVRGPEETQYF. The CDR3 nucleotides read TGTGCCAGCAGCCACTCAGTCAGGGGCCCGGAAGAGACCCAGTACTTC. Full variable domain (outside the CDR3, taken from reference TRBV7-8 and TRBJ2-5): GAGVSQSPRYKVAKRGQDVALRCDPISGHVSLFWYQQALGQGPEFLTYFQNEAQLDKSGLPSDRFFAERPEGSVSTLKIQRTQQEDSAVYLCASSHSVRGPEETQYFGPGTRLLVL.

This clone was seen a single time. The gene calls are TRBV24-1 and TRBJ1-6, with a tentative D call TRBD1 (5 bases). This CDR3 comprises 15 residues. V lost 10 bases and J lost 7, with 19 bases in between. In germline, CDR1 is KGHDR, CDR2 SFDVKD. CDR3 sequence reads: CATYHAGRKNSPLHF. The CDR3 DNA follows: TGTGCCACGTACCACGCGGGACGGAAAAATTCACCCCTCCACTTT.